The 29 T cell receptor beta chains below come from one sample, sequenced in a study of blood T cell repertoires in COVID-19. Assay used: immunoSEQ multiplex PCR; TCRdb lists only in-frame clones, some missing. Among about 50,000 clones, around 86% were seen once, and the ten largest hold around 3.1%. The sample comprised PBMCs or T cells enriched from blood (not recorded which). All receptors derive from a woman in her forties or fifties who had recovered from COVID-19.

This clone was recorded a few times. The chain couples TRBV5-1 to TRBJ2-7; 9 nucleotides line up with TRBD1. The CDR3 sequence is 15 residues long. The germline CDR1 and CDR2 sequences are SGHRS and YFSETQ. V trimming: 1 base; J trimming: 5 bases; junction bases outside the gene matches: 7. This CDR3 is CASSLSQGATNEQYF. The CDR3 nucleotides read TGCGCCAGCAGCTTGTCACAGGGGGCGACTAACGAGCAGTACTTC.

The V and J genes are TRBV28 and TRBJ1-1; D remains ambiguous. The germline V gene encodes CDR1 MDHEN and CDR2 SYDVKM. CDR3 length: 13 residues. The V end was cut by 6 bases, the J end by 7 bases, with 15 bases between. The CDR3 DNA reads as TGTGCCAGCAGCCCCGTTACAATTCATGAAGCTTTCTTT. Protein sequence: CASSPVTIHEAFF.

This clone was counted only a few times. This chain joins TRBV7-9 and TRBJ1-2; 7 positions agree with TRBD1. The CDR3 runs to 15 residues. Trimming removed 5 bases from V and 7 bases from J; junction bases left unmatched: 13. The germline V gene encodes CDR1 SEHNR and CDR2 FQNEAQ (reference sequence). CDR3 loop: CASSRDRDPLSGYTF. The CDR3 DNA reads TGTGCCAGCAGCCGAGACAGGGACCCGCTCTCTGGCTACACCTTC.

The chain uses TRBV5-5 and TRBJ2-7; D perhaps matches TRBD1 (6 bases). The CDR3 extends over 15 amino acids. Trimming pared 4 bases from V and 2 bases from J, leaving 16 bases between. Germline V gene data show CDR1 as SGHKS and CDR2 as YYEKEE (reference sequence). This chain's CDR3 is CASSLTPGVPYEQYF. The CDR3 DNA follows: TGTGCCAGCAGCCTCACCCCAGGGGTCCCCTACGAGCAGTACTTC.

The chain combines TRBV6-5 with TRBJ2-7, with 10 bases matching TRBD2. Germline values: CDR1 MNHEY, CDR2 SVGAGI. With 4 bases clipped from V and 3 bases from J, the junction kept 6 bases outside the gene matches. There are 15 residues in the CDR3. CDR3 coding DNA: TGTGCCAGCAGTTTCTCTAGCGGGAGAAGCTACGAGCAGTACTTC. Protein sequence: CASSFSSGRSYEQYF.

The rearrangement joins TRBV3-1 (or the pseudogene TRBV3-2) to TRBJ2-1; 7 nucleotides match TRBD1. The CDR3 is made up of 12 amino acids. Germline V gives CDR1 LGHDT, CDR2 YNNKEL (reference sequence). V gave up 7 bases and J gave up 5 bases; unmatched junction bases: 2. The CDR3, as DNA: TGTGCCAGCACCGACAGGGACAATGAGCAGTTCTTC. Translating it yields CASTDRDNEQFF.

This chain joins TRBV6-2 or TRBV6-3 and TRBJ2-7; no clear D. The V and J ends lost 6 bases and 2 bases respectively, with 14 bases between them. CDR3 length: 14 amino acids. Germline CDR1 MNHEY, CDR2 SVGEGT. As DNA, the CDR3 is TGTGCCAGCAGCCGCGGCGGCAGTCCCTACGAGCAGTACTTC. It specifies CASSRGGSPYEQYF.

The rearrangement joins TRBV7-2 to TRBJ2-7; 7 nucleotides line up with TRBD1. The V and J ends lost 5 bases and 2 bases, in that order; junction bases with no gene match: 9. The CDR3 has 15 amino acids. Germline V gene sequence: CDR1 SGHTA, CDR2 FQGNSA. The CDR3: CASSQAGTVTYEQYF. DNA for the CDR3: TGTGCCAGCAGCCAAGCAGGGACAGTAACCTACGAGCAGTACTTC.

CDR3 in amino acids: CSAYTGAGNTIYF. CDR3 nucleotides: TGCAGCGCCTACACAGGGGCCGGAAACACCATATATTTT. The rearrangement links TRBV29-1 to TRBJ1-3; 7 nucleotides align to TRBD1. CDR1 and CDR2 (germline): SQVTM, ANQGSEA. CDR3 length: 13 amino acids. Trimming removed 7 bases from V and 4 bases from J; junction bases left unmatched: 7.

A note on this clone: One junction end disagrees with the germline gene, perhaps due to a read error. CDR3 amino acids: CASSRRQDNPLF. The CDR3 DNA is TGTGCCAGCTCACGCAGACAGGACAATCCGCTCTTC. The chain uses TRBV18 and TRBJ2-1, with D perhaps TRBD1 (6 bases). The CDR3 has 12 amino acids. The germline CDR1 and CDR2 sequences are KGHSH and LQKENI.

In this sample, this clone turned up a few times. The V gene is TRBV7-2, the J gene TRBJ1-6; no clear D gene. CDR1 SGHTA and CDR2 FQGNSA come from the germline V gene. This CDR3 spans 13 amino acids. The V and J ends lost 7 bases and 10 bases respectively, with 14 bases between them. In nucleotides, the CDR3 is TGTGCCAGCACCTCTACGGCGGGATCACCCCTCCACTTT. It yields the protein CASTSTAGSPLHF.

This clone was recorded once. CDR3 nucleotides: TGTGCCAGCAGTCCCGGGACAGGAGACTATGGCTACACCTTC. Translating it yields CASSPGTGDYGYTF. The chain joins TRBV27 to TRBJ1-2; TRBD1 aligns across 8 bases. CDR3 length equals 14 residues. After removal of 5 bases from V and 3 bases from J, the junction contained 5 bases not matched to a gene. Germline-derived CDR1 and CDR2 are MNHEY and SMNVEV (reference sequence).

V and J are TRBV4-1 and TRBJ2-3; 11 bases map to TRBD2. Trimming took 6 bases from V and 2 from J; bases not matched to a gene: 7. The CDR3 consists of 16 residues. Germline V gene sequence: CDR1 MGHRA, CDR2 YSYEKL. Here the CDR3 DNA reads TGCGCCAGCAGTAGGCTAGCGGGGGGTATCACAGATACGCAGTATTTT. As protein: CASSRLAGGITDTQYF.

The CDR3 spells CASSTMDSSTDTQYF. In DNA form, the CDR3 reads TGTGCCAGTAGTACCATGGACAGCAGCACAGATACGCAGTATTTT. The V gene is TRBV19, the J gene TRBJ2-3; D might be TRBD1 (6 bases). The germline V and J ends were trimmed by 4 bases and 0 bases, with 11 bases remaining between them. Germline V CDR1 and CDR2: LNHDA, SQIVND (reference sequence). CDR3 size: 15 residues.

The V call is TRBV28, the J call TRBJ2-3; 10 bases line up with TRBD2. CDR1 MDHEN and CDR2 SYDVKM come from the germline V gene. J lost 5 bases, V lost 6 bases, and 8 bases had no gene match. This CDR3 contains 15 residues. CDR3 sequence (DNA): TGTGCCAGCAGCCGAGCGGGGGGGCCTCAAGATACGCAGTATTTT. Its translation is CASSRAGGPQDTQYF.

This clone turned up a few times. V gene TRBV30 combines with J gene TRBJ1-4, with D perhaps matching TRBD1 (5 bases). Trimming shortened V by 2 bases and J by 8 bases, and 18 bases separated the two germline ends. The CDR3 runs 15 residues. CDR1 GTSNPN and CDR2 SVGIG come from the germline V gene (reference sequence). DNA of the CDR3: TGTGCCTGGAGTAGGCAGGGATCCGGGTGGGAAAAACTGTTTTTT. Its protein product is CAWSRQGSGWEKLFF.

CDR3 in amino acids: CASSHYLTANTGELFF. DNA of the CDR3: TGTGCCAGCAGCCACTATCTAACCGCGAACACCGGGGAGCTGTTTTTT. The chain is built from TRBV4-2 and TRBJ2-2; D is unclear. The CDR3 is 16 residues long. Trimming stripped 3 bases from V and 0 bases from J, with 11 bases between. Germline-derived CDR1 and CDR2 are LGHNA and YNFKEQ.

This chain links TRBV28 with TRBJ2-7; D may be TRBD2 (6 bases). Germline V CDR1 and CDR2: MDHEN, SYDVKM. Trimming left V 6 bases short and J 6 bases short, with 18 bases between. The CDR3 is made up of 14 amino acids. The CDR3 region is CASRTPGVSREQYF. The CDR3 DNA sequence: TGTGCCAGCAGGACCCCGGGGGTTTCGCGCGAGCAGTACTTC.

The chain carries TRBV5-5 and TRBJ2-7; the match to TRBD1 covers 8 bases. CDR1 and CDR2 from the germline V gene are SGHKS and YYEKEE (reference sequence). Germline trimming cut 0 bases from V and 6 bases from J; bases unmatched to any gene: 11. CDR3 length equals 16 residues. CDR3: CASSLGANRGMAEQYF. DNA for the CDR3: TGTGCCAGCAGCTTGGGGGCCAACAGGGGGATGGCCGAGCAGTACTTC. The entire variable domain, with the rest obtained from reference TRBV5-5 and TRBJ2-7, is as follows: DAGVTQSPTHLIKTRGQQVTLRCSPISGHKSVSWYQQVLGQGPQFIFQYYEKEERGRGNFPDRFSARQFPNYSSELNVNALLLGDSALYLCASSLGANRGMAEQYFGPGTRLTVT.

This clone was counted once. The gene calls are TRBV27 and TRBJ1-6; D is unclear. The germline V and J ends were trimmed by 6 bases and 10 bases, with 13 bases remaining between them. The germline CDR1 and CDR2 sequences are MNHEY and SMNVEV (reference sequence). This CDR3 is 13 amino acids long. The CDR3 protein is CASRGVQYSPLHF. The CDR3 DNA follows: TGTGCCAGCAGGGGAGTCCAATACTCACCCCTCCACTTT.

This chain links TRBV7-8 with TRBJ1-5; TRBD1 aligns across 9 bases. The CDR3 spans 17 residues. Germline V gives CDR1 SGHVS, CDR2 FQNEAQ. V shed 1 base, J shed 7 bases, and the junction held 11 bases outside the gene matches. The CDR3: CASSLGGGTGYGQPQHF. CDR3 nucleotides: TGTGCCAGCAGCTTAGGTGGGGGGACAGGGTATGGACAGCCCCAGCATTTT.

CDR3 residues: CASSPRRGERNTQYF. CDR3 in DNA: TGTGCCAGCAGTCCCCGGCGGGGAGAGAGGAATACGCAGTATTTT. This sequence joins TRBV6-5 and TRBJ2-3; a weak D match, TRBD2 (6 bases). CDR1 MNHEY and CDR2 SVGAGI come from the germline V gene. Trimming shortened V by 5 bases and J by 7 bases, and 19 bases separated the two germline ends. The length of the CDR3 is 15 residues.

The V call is TRBV19, the J call TRBJ2-2; the D gene is possibly TRBD2 (6 bases). Germline V lookup: CDR1 LNHDA, CDR2 SQIVND (reference sequence). The V end lost 1 base, the J end lost 2 bases, and 14 bases lay between the germline ends. This CDR3 has 17 amino acids. CDR3 in amino acids: CASSIARTTFNTGELFF. CDR3 nucleotide sequence: TGTGCCAGTAGTATAGCGCGGACTACCTTTAACACCGGGGAGCTGTTTTTT.

This chain connects TRBV7-2 to TRBJ2-7, with 13 bases that match TRBD2. J lost 5 bases, V lost 0 bases, and 4 bases had no gene match. This CDR3 spans 16 amino acids. In germline, CDR1 is SGHTA, CDR2 FQGNSA. The CDR3 is CASSLALGLAGDEQYF. As DNA, the CDR3 is TGTGCCAGCAGCTTAGCGCTCGGACTAGCGGGAGACGAGCAGTACTTC.

This chain joins TRBV7-2 and TRBJ2-4; 7 bases are shared with TRBD2. V was pared by 5 bases and J by 1 base, with 5 bases of the junction left unmatched. The CDR3 has 15 residues. The germline CDR1 and CDR2 sequences are SGHTA and FQGNSA. The DNA of the CDR3 is TGTGCCAGCAGCAGACTACTAGCGGCCAAAAACATTCAGTACTTC. Protein: CASSRLLAAKNIQYF.

This chain connects TRBV11-2 to TRBJ2-4, with 7 bases lining up with TRBD2. The CDR3 extends over 15 amino acids. The germline V gene has CDR1 SGHAT and CDR2 FQNNGV. V gave up 3 bases and J gave up 0 bases; unmatched junction bases: 2. The CDR3 here is CASSLGGVAKNIQYF. The DNA of the CDR3 is TGTGCCAGCAGCTTGGGGGGGGTAGCCAAAAACATTCAGTACTTC.

This clone appeared a few times. The V call is TRBV28, the J call TRBJ1-5, with TRBD1 matching over 9 bases. Germline CDR1 reads MDHEN; CDR2 reads SYDVKM. The CDR3 runs 16 residues. V was pared by 5 bases and J by 6 bases, with 11 bases of the junction left unmatched. Here the CDR3 reads CASSEPGQGTAQPQHF. CDR3 nucleotides: TGTGCCAGCAGTGAGCCGGGACAGGGTACGGCTCAGCCCCAGCATTTT.

The genes are TRBV19 and TRBJ1-1, with 9 bases identical to TRBD1. V was clipped by 8 bases and J by 7 bases; unmatched bases: 11. From germline, CDR1 is LNHDA and CDR2 SQIVND (reference sequence). There are 14 residues in the CDR3. The chain's CDR3 is CASAPGTGYVEAFF. Written as DNA, the CDR3 is TGTGCCAGTGCCCCCGGGACAGGGTATGTTGAAGCTTTCTTT.

The gene calls are TRBV12-3 or TRBV12-4 and TRBJ2-7; D perhaps matches TRBD1 (6 bases). The V end lost 5 bases, the J end lost 5 bases, and 10 bases lay between the germline ends. The CDR3 loop spans 12 amino acids. DNA of the CDR3: TGTGCCAGCAGTAACAGGGCCCACGAGCAGTACTTC. It codes for CASSNRAHEQYF.